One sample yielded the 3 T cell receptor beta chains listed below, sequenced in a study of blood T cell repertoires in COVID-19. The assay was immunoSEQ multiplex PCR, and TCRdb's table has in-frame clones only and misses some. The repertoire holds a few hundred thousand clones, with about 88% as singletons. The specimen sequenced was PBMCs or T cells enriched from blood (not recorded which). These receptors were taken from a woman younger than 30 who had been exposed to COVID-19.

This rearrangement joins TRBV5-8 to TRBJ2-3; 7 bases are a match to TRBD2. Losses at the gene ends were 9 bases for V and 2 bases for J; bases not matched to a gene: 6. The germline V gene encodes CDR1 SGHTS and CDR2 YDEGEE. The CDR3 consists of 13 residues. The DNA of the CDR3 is TGTGCCACCAAAGCGGGATACACAGATACGCAGTATTTT. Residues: CATKAGYTDTQYF.

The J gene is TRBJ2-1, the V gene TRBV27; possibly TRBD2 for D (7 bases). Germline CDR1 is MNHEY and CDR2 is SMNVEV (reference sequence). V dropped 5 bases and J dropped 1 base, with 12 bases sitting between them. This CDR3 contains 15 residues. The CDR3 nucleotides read TGTGCCAGCAGTGGGAGGGGGTTGTCCTACAATGAGCAGTTCTTC. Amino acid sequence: CASSGRGLSYNEQFF.

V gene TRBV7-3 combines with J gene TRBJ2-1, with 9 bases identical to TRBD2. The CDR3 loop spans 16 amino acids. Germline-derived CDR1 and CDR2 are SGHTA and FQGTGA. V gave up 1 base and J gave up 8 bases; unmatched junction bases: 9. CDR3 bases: TGTGCCAGCAGCTTAATGGACGCGGGGGGGCACTATGAGCAGTTCTTC. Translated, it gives CASSLMDAGGHYEQFF.